The 18 T cell receptor beta chains reported below all come from one sample, sequenced in a study of regulatory T cells in long-lasting Graves disease. The time point denotes: newly diagnosed GD, antithyroid drugs for less than 3 months. RNA from PBMCs was the source of the TCR library. Construction of the TCR beta libraries employed iRepertoire HTBI primers in conjunction with Arm-PCR of CDR3 regions. TCRdb reprocessed the multiplex PCR reads via MiXCR and lists one record per CDR3 protein. The table has 580,000 or so distinct CDR3 sequences, 15% to 20% seen once. The sample also formed part of further work on T cells in Graves' hyperthyroidism and ophthalmopathy.

The source material was peripheral blood mononuclear cells (PBMCs), sampled at new diagnosis, from a patient treated with antithyroid drugs. These receptors originate from a man between 18 and 35 years old with Graves disease.

This clonotype was seen repeatedly, ten times or more. CDR3 coding DNA: TGTGCCAGCTCACAGACACAGGGGGAAGGCTACACCTTC. Its translation is CASSQTQGEGYTF. This chain uses TRBV18 with TRBJ1-2; 8 nucleotides line up with TRBD1. The junction had 6 bases not matched to a gene; V was cut back by 4 bases and J by 8 bases. CDR1 is KGHSH and CDR2 is LQKENI in the germline V gene. The CDR3 consists of 13 residues.

This chain connects TRBV7-9 to TRBJ2-7; unclear D gene. Trimming stripped 3 bases from V and 0 bases from J, with 12 bases between. CDR1 and CDR2 (germline): SEHNR, FQNEAQ (reference sequence). The CDR3 is 15 amino acids. The CDR3 nucleotides read TGTGCCAGCAGCTTTTCCCCAGGCGGCTCCTACGAGCAGTACTTC. It codes for CASSFSPGGSYEQYF.

Of note for this clonotype: A read error may explain this, as a much larger clone is one base away. Because it lacks the conserved phenylalanine or tryptophan at the end, this CDR3 is likely a read error. The genes are TRBV10-1 and TRBJ2-1; D may correspond to TRBD1 or TRBD2 (5 bases each). Trimming removed 2 bases at V and 1 base at J, with 9 bases between. The CDR3 contains 15 residues. Germline V gene lookup returns CDR1 WNHNN and CDR2 SYGVQD (reference sequence). CDR3 sequence (DNA): TGCGCCAGCAGTGAGGGGGACGAATCCTACAATGAGCAGTTCCTC. Its translation is CASSEGDESYNEQFL.

The V and J genes are TRBV9 and TRBJ2-7; 8 bases agree with TRBD1. Germline CDR1 SGDLS, CDR2 YYNGEE. J gave up 1 base and V 3 bases, and 9 bases lay outside the gene matches. This CDR3 spans 16 amino acids. The chain's CDR3 is CASSGTPRTGSYEQYF. In nucleotides, the CDR3 is TGTGCCAGCAGCGGAACCCCAAGGACAGGGTCCTACGAGCAGTACTTC. Drawing the rest from reference TRBV9 and TRBJ2-7, the complete variable domain is DSGVTQTPKHLITATGQRVTLRCSPRSGDLSVYWYQQSLDQGLQFLIQYYNGEERAKGNILERFSAQQFPDLHSELNLSSLELGDSALYFCASSGTPRTGSYEQYFGPGTRLTVT.

This clonotype came up many times. The gene calls are TRBV6-1 and TRBJ2-7; a possible D gene is TRBD1 (6 bases). Germline lookup yields CDR1 MNHNS and CDR2 SASEGT. This CDR3 has 14 residues. The V and J ends lost 7 bases and 0 bases respectively, with 13 bases between them. The CDR3 sequence: CASIRTAGSYEQYF. The CDR3 nucleotides read TGTGCCAGCATCAGGACAGCCGGCTCCTACGAGCAGTACTTC.

This clonotype was found many times. V gene TRBV5-1 combines with J gene TRBJ1-1, with 9 bases fitting TRBD1. Looked up from germline, CDR1 is SGHRS and CDR2 is YFSETQ. The CDR3 runs to 16 residues. V shed 0 bases and J 1 base; nucleotides not matched to a gene: 4. CDR3 coding DNA: TGCGCCAGCAGCTTGGCCGGGACAGGGTGGAACACTGAAGCTTTCTTT. This encodes CASSLAGTGWNTEAFF.

The chain carries TRBV27 and TRBJ2-1; 10 bases map to TRBD1. The CDR3 extends over 14 amino acids. J was trimmed by 6 bases and V by 8 bases; bases with no gene match: 7. Germline V gene lookup returns CDR1 MNHEY and CDR2 SMNVEV (reference sequence). CDR3 sequence: CASGDRGRGNEQFF. DNA of the CDR3: TGTGCCAGCGGTGACAGGGGGCGCGGCAATGAGCAGTTCTTC.

In the case of this clonotype: One end of the junction is discordant with germline, which a read error may explain. The chain links TRBV20-1 to TRBJ2-2; 9 bases agree with TRBD2. CDR1 is DFQATT and CDR2 is SNEGSKA in the germline V gene (reference sequence). This CDR3 spans 15 amino acids. The CDR3 DNA reads TGCAGTGCCAAGCGACTAGCGGCGAACACCGGGGAGCTGCTTTTT. The encoded protein is CSAKRLAANTGELLF.

This clonotype showed up many times. The chain combines TRBV27 with TRBJ2-7; 12 bases agree with TRBD1. Trimming took 5 bases from V and 6 from J; bases not matched to a gene: 8. Germline CDR1 reads MNHEY; CDR2 reads SMNVEV (reference sequence). The CDR3 contains 15 residues. The CDR3 spells CASSNYGTGGGEQYF. CDR3 bases: TGTGCCAGCAGTAATTACGGGACAGGGGGCGGCGAGCAGTACTTC.

This chain connects TRBV5-1 to TRBJ1-2; 9 bases are shared with TRBD1. Germline V gene lookup returns CDR1 SGHRS and CDR2 YFSETQ. J gave up 8 bases and V 3 bases, and 8 bases lay outside the gene matches. The CDR3 contains 14 residues. The chain's CDR3 is CASSSSGTGHGYTF. CDR3 sequence (DNA): TGCGCCAGCAGCTCCTCCGGGACAGGGCACGGCTACACCTTC.

This clonotype was counted ten times or more. J is TRBJ1-5 and V is TRBV7-9; D possibly corresponds to TRBD1 (5 bases). From germline, CDR1 is SEHNR and CDR2 FQNEAQ (reference sequence). The length of the CDR3 is 15 residues. Trimming pared 1 base from V and 7 bases from J, leaving 14 bases between. The CDR3, as DNA: TGTGCCAGCAGCTTAGGAGGGGCGAGAGGACAGCCCCAGCATTTT. Amino acids: CASSLGGARGQPQHF.

In its sample, this clonotype was seen many times. CDR3 in amino acids: CASSAGVSYEQYF. The CDR3 nucleotides read TGCGCCAGCAGCGCAGGAGTCTCCTACGAGCAGTACTTC. The chain combines TRBV5-1 with TRBJ2-7; D not certain. Trimming stripped 4 bases from V and 0 bases from J, with 8 bases between. Germline V gene lookup returns CDR1 SGHRS and CDR2 YFSETQ. The CDR3 loop spans 13 amino acids.

In its sample, this clonotype was seen a few times. This sequence joins TRBV6-1 and TRBJ2-7; TRBD1 or TRBD2 may be the D gene (5 bases each). Per the germline V gene, CDR1 is MNHNS and CDR2 is SASEGT. The CDR3 totals 15 residues. V lost 3 bases and J lost 6, with 18 bases in between. Here the CDR3 reads CASSDGRDLVGEQYF. DNA of the CDR3: TGTGCCAGCAGTGACGGCAGGGACCTAGTTGGCGAGCAGTACTTC.

This clonotype occurred many times. The chain links TRBV10-3 to TRBJ1-1; D gene unclear. Germline V gene data show CDR1 as ENHRY and CDR2 as SYGVKD. Trimming shortened V by 0 bases and J by 8 bases, and 7 bases separated the two germline ends. CDR3 length: 12 amino acids. The CDR3 DNA reads TGTGCCATCAGTGAGTCGGCGATAGAAGCTTTCTTT. This sequence encodes CAISESAIEAFF.

This clonotype turned up a few times. The chain carries TRBV20-1 and TRBJ2-3; D not resolved. The J call could be wrong; TRBJ1-1 is a better fit for the DNA end. Germline V gives CDR1 DFQATT, CDR2 SNEGSKA (reference sequence). The CDR3 runs to 11 residues. CDR3: CSASQKFEAFF. As DNA, the CDR3 is TGCAGTGCTAGCCAGAAATTCGAAGCTTTCTTT.

The table lists this clonotype with a few counts. This sequence joins TRBV6-2 or TRBV6-3 and TRBJ2-7; D may be TRBD1 (5 bases). This CDR3 spans 15 amino acids. Germline V gene data show CDR1 as MNHEY and CDR2 as SVGEGT. The V end lost 5 bases, the J end lost 3 bases, and 17 bases lay between the germline ends. CDR3 sequence (DNA): TGTGCCAGCAGTGAAGTCTCGGCAGGGCACTACGAGCAGTACTTC. This gives the protein CASSEVSAGHYEQYF.

The chain joins TRBV5-1 to TRBJ1-4; D call uncertain. CDR3 size: 13 residues. Germline assignment: CDR1 SGHRS and CDR2 YFSETQ. V shed 0 bases and J shed 8 bases, with 8 bases lying between them. CDR3 coding DNA: TGCGCCAGCAGCTTGGCCGCGGAGGAAAAACTGTTTTTT. This encodes CASSLAAEEKLFF. Full variable domain (remainder filled in from reference TRBV5-1 and TRBJ1-4): KAGVTQTPRYLIKTRGQQVTLSCSPISGHRSVSWYQQTPGQGLQFLFEYFSETQRNKGNFPGRFSGRQFSNSRSEMNVSTLELGDSALYLCASSLAAEEKLFFGSGTQLSVL.

To note about this clonotype: This may come from a read error, since a much larger clone is one base off. The rearrangement links TRBV6-1 to TRBJ1-1, with D unresolved. Germline loops: CDR1 MNHNS, CDR2 SASEGT. The CDR3 sequence is 11 residues long. Trimming removed 3 bases at V and 3 bases at J, with 2 bases between. CDR3 DNA sequence: TGTGCCAGCAGTGAGGACACTGAAGCTTTCTTT. It specifies CASSEDTEAFF.